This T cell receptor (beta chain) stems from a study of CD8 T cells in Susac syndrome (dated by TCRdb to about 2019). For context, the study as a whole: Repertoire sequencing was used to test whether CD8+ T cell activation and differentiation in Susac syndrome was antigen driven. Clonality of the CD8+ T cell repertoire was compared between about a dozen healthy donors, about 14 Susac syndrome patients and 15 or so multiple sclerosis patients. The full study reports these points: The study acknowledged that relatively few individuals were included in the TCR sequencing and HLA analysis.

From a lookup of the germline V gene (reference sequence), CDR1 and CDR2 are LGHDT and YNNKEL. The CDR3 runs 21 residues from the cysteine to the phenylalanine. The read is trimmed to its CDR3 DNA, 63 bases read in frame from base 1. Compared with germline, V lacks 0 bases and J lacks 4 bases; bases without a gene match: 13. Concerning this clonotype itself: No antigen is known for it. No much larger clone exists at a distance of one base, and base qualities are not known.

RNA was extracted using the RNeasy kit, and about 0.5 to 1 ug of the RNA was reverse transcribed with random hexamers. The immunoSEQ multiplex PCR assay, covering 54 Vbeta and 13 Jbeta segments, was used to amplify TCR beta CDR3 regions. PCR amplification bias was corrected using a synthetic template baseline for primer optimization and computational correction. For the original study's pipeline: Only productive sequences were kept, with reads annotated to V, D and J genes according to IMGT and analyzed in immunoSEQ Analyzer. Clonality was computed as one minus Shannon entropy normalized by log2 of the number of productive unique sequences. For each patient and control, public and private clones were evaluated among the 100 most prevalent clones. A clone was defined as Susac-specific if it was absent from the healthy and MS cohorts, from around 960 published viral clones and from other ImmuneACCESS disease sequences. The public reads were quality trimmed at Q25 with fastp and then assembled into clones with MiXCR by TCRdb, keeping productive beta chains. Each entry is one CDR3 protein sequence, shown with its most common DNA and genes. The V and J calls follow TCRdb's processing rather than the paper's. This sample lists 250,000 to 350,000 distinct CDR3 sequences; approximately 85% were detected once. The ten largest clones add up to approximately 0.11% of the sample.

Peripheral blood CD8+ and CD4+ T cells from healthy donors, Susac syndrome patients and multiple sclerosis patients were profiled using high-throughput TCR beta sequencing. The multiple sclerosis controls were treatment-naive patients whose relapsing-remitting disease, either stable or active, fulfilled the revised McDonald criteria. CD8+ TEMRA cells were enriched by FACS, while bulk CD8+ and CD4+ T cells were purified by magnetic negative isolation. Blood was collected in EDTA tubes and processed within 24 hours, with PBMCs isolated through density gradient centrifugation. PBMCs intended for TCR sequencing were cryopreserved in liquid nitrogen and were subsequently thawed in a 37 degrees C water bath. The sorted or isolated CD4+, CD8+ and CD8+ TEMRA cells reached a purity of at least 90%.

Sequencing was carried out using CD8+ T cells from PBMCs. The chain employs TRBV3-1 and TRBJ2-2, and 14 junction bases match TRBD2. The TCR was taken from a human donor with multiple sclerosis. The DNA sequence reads TGTGCCAGCAGCCAAGAGGGGCACCGACTAGCGGGAGGGTCGAGCACCGGGGAGCTGTTTTTT. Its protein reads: CASSQEGHRLAGGSSTGELFF.